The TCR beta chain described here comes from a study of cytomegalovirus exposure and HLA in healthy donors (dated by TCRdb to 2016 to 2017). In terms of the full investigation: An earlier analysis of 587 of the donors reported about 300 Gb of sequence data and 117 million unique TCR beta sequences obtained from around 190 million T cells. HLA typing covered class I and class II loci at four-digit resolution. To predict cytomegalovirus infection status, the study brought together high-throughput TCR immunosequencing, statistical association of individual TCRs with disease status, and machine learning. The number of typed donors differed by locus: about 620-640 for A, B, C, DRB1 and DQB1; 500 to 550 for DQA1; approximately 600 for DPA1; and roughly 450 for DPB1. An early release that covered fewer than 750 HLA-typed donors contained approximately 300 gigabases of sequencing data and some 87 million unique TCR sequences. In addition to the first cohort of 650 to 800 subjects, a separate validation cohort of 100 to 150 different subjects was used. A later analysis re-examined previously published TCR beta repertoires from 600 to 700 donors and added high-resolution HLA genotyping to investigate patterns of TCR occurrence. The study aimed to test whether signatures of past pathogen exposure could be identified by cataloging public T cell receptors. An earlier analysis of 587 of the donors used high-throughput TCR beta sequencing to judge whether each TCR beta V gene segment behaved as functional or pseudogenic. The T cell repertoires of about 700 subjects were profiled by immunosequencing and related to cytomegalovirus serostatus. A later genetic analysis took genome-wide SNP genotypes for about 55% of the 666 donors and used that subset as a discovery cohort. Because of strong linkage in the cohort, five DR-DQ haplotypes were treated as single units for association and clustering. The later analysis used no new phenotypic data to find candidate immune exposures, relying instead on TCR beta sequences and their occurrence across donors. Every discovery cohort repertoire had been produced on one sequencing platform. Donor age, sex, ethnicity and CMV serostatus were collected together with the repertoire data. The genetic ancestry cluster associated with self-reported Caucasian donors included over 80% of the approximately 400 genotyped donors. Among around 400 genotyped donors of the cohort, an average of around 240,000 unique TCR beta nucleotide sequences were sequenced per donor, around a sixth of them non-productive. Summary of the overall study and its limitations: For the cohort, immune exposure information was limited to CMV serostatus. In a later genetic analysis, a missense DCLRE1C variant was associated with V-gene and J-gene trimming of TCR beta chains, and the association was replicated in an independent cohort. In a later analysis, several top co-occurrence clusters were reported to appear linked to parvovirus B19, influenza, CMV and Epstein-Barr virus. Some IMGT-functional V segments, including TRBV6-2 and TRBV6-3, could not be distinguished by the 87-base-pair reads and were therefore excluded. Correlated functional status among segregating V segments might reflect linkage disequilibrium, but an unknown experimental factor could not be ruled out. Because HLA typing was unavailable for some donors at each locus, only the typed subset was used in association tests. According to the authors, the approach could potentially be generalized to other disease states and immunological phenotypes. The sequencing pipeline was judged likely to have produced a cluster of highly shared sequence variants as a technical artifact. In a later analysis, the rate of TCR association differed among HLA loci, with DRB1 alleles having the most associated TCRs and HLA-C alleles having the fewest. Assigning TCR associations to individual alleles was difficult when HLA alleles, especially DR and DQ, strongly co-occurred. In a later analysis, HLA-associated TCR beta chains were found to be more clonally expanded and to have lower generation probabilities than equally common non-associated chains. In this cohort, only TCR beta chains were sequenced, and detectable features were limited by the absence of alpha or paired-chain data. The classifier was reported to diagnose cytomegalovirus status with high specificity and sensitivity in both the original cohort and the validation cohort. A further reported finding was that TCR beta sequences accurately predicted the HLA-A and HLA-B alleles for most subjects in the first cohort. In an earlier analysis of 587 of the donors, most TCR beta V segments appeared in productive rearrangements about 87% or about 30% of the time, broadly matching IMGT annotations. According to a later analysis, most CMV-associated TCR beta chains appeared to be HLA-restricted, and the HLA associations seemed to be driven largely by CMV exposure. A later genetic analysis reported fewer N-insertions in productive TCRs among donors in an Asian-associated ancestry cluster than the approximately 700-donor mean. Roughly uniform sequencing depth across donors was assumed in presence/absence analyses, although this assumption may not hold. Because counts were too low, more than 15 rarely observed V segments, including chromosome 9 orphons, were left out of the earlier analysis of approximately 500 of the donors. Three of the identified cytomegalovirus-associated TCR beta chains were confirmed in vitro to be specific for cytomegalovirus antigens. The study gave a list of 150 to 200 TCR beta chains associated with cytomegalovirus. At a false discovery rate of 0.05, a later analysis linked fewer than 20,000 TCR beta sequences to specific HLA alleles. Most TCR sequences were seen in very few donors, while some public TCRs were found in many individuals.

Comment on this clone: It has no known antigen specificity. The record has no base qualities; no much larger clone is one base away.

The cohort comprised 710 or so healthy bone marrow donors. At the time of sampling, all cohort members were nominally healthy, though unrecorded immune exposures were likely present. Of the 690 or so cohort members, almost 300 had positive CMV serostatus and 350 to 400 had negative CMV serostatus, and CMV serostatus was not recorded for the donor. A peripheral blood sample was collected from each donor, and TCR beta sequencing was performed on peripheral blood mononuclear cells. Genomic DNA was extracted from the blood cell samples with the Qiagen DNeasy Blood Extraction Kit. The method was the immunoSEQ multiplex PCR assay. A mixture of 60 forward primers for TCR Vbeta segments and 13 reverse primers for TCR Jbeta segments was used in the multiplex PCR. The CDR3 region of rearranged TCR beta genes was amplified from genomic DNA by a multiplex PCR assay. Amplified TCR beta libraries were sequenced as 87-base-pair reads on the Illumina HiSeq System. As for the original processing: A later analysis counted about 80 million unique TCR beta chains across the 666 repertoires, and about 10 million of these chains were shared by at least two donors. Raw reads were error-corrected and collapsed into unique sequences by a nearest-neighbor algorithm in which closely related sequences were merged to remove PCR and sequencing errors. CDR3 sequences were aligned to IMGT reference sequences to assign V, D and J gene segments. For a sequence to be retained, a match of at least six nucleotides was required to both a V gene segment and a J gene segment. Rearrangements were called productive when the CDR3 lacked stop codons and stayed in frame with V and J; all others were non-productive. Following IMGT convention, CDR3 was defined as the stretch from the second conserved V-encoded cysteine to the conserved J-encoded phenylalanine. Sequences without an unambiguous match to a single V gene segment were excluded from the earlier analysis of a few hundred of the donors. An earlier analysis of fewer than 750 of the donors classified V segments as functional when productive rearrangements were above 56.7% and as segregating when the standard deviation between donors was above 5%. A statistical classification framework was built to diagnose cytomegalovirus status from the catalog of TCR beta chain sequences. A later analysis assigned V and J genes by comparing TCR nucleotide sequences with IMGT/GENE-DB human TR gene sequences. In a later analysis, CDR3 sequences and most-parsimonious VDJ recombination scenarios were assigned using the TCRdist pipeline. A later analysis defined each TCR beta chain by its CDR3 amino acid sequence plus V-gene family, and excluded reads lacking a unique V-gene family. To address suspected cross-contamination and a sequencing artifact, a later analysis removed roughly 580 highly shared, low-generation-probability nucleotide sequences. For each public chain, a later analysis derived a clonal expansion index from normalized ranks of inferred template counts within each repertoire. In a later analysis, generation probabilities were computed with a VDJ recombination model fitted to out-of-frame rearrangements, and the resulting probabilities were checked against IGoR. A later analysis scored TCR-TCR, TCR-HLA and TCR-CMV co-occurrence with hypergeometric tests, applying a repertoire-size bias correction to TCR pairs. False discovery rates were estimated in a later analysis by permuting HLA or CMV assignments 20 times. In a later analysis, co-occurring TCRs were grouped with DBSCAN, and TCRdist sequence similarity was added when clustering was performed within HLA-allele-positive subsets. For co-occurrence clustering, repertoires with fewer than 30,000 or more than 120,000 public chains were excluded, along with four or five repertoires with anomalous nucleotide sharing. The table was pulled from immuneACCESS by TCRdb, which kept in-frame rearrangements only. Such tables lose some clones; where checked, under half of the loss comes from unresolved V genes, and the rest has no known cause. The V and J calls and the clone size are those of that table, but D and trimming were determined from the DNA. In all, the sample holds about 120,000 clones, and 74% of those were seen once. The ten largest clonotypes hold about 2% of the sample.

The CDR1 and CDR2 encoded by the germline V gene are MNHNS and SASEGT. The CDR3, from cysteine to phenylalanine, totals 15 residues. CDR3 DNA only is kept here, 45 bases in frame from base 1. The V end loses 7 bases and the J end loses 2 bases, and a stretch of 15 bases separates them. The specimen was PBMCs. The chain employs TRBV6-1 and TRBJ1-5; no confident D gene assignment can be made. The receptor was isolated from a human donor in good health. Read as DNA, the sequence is TGTGCCAGCACCCCATCCCCGGCGGGCAATCAGCCCCAGCATTTT. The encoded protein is CASTPSPAGNQPQHF.